A single sample is the source of the 15 T cell receptor beta chains below, sequenced in a study of cytomegalovirus exposure and HLA in healthy donors. PCR was performed using 60 Vbeta and 13 Jbeta primers. Assay: immunoSEQ multiplex PCR; the TCRdb copy retains only in-frame clones and omits some. The sample lists about 78,000 clones; about 78% were seen once. Sequencing used PBMCs. Receptors originate from a male donor in good health and CMV-seronegative.

This clone has just a few counts. The V call is TRBV10-1, the J call TRBJ1-1, with TRBD1 matching 7 bases. CDR3 length equals 14 residues. Germline trimming cut 6 bases from V and 4 bases from J; bases unmatched to any gene: 8. Germline CDR1 reads WNHNN; CDR2 reads SYGVQD (reference sequence). CDR3 amino acids: CASSSTGRVTEAFF. CDR3 nucleotides: TGCGCCAGCAGCTCGACAGGGAGAGTCACTGAAGCTTTCTTT.

The CDR3 DNA reads TGTGCCAGCAGCGACCTTACAGGGGGAGGTTCACCCCTCCACTTT. Residues: CASSDLTGGGSPLHF. V gene TRBV7-2 combines with J gene TRBJ1-6, with 8 nucleotides matching TRBD1. Germline CDR1 is SGHTA and CDR2 is FQGNSA. The CDR3 is made up of 15 amino acids. Unmatched junction bases numbered 9, after V lost 5 bases and J lost 9 bases.

The chain couples TRBV2 to TRBJ1-2; 8 bases are a match to TRBD1. CDR1 and CDR2 (germline): SNHLY, FYNNEI. The V segment lost 2 bases and the J segment 8 bases; nucleotides outside the gene matches: 7. CDR3 length: 14 amino acids. CDR3 DNA sequence: TGTGCCAGCAGTGAAAAGGGACAGGTGGAAGGCTACACCTTC. Its translation is CASSEKGQVEGYTF.

The chain links TRBV19 to TRBJ2-1, with a tentative D call TRBD2 (7 bases). Trimming removed 8 bases from V and 5 bases from J, with 19 bases in between. In germline, CDR1 is LNHDA, CDR2 SQIVND (reference sequence). The CDR3 is 15 residues long. CDR3 sequence (DNA): TGTGCCAGTTCTAGCGGACAGCCCTATAACAATGAGCAGTTCTTC. Residues: CASSSGQPYNNEQFF.

The chain uses TRBV7-7 and TRBJ2-2; D call uncertain. The CDR3 covers 12 residues. Germline CDR1 and CDR2: SSHAT and FNYEAQ (reference sequence). The ends were cut back, 3 bases at V and 4 bases at J, with 3 bases in the middle. The CDR3 coding sequence is TGTGCCAGCAGCTTGGCCACCGGGGAGCTGTTTTTT. This encodes CASSLATGELFF.

V usage is TRBV9 and J usage is TRBJ2-3, with D possibly TRBD1 on 6 matching bases. Germline V gene data show CDR1 as SGDLS and CDR2 as YYNGEE. The CDR3 sequence is 15 residues long. Trimming left V 2 bases short and J 1 base short, with 11 bases between. The CDR3 DNA is TGTGCCAGCAGCGTGGGGGCAGGGCGCACAGATACGCAGTATTTT. This gives the protein CASSVGAGRTDTQYF.

The rearrangement uses TRBV30 and TRBJ2-5; TRBD2 matches 12 bases. Germline loops: CDR1 GTSNPN, CDR2 SVGIG (reference sequence). This CDR3 is built from 16 residues. V gave up 2 bases and J gave up 5 bases; unmatched junction bases: 9. CDR3 sequence (DNA): TGTGCCTGGAGTCTCCCTAGCGGGAGGGCCGAGGAGACCCAGTACTTC. Protein product: CAWSLPSGRAEETQYF.

The chain couples TRBV7-9 to TRBJ2-5, with D unresolved. Germline loops: CDR1 SEHNR, CDR2 FQNEAQ (reference sequence). V was shortened by 1 base and J by 7 bases, with 4 bases between the two germline ends. The CDR3 consists of 11 residues. The CDR3 DNA reads TGTGCCAGCAGCTTAGATCGGACCCAGTACTTC. Its protein product is CASSLDRTQYF.

This clone was counted a single time. V gene TRBV11-2 combines with J gene TRBJ2-5, with D uncertain. The CDR3 totals 14 residues. Germline-derived CDR1 and CDR2 are SGHAT and FQNNGV. Trimming took 2 bases from V and 0 from J, leaving 7 bases between them. The DNA of the CDR3 is TGTGCCAGCAGCTTAATCCGGTACCAAGAGACCCAGTACTTC. This encodes CASSLIRYQETQYF.

V usage is TRBV9 and J usage is TRBJ1-3; TRBD1 is a possible D gene (6 bases). There are 15 residues in the CDR3. The V end lost 0 bases, the J end lost 8 bases, and 15 bases lay between the germline ends. From germline, CDR1 is SGDLS and CDR2 YYNGEE. This CDR3 reads CASSVDLQGRYTIYF. As DNA, the CDR3 is TGTGCCAGCAGCGTAGACCTACAGGGTAGATACACCATATATTTT.

The rearrangement links TRBV7-9 to TRBJ2-7, with TRBD2 identical over 7 bases. The V gene end was trimmed by 3 bases and the J gene end by 7 bases; junction bases not matched to a gene: 12. CDR1 and CDR2 (germline): SEHNR, FQNEAQ (reference sequence). The CDR3 covers 15 residues. CDR3 coding DNA: TGTGCCAGCAGCTTCCTCGGGACTACCTTGGGGGAGCAGTACTTC. This translates into CASSFLGTTLGEQYF. The full variable domain, in which reference TRBV7-9 and TRBJ2-7 provide the parts outside the CDR3, is DTGVSQNPRHKITKRGQNVTFRCDPISEHNRLYWYRQTLGQGPEFLTYFQNEAQLEKSRLLSDRFSAERPKGSFSTLEIQRTEQGDSAMYLCASSFLGTTLGEQYFGPGTRLTVT.

This chain uses TRBV7-2 with TRBJ2-1; TRBD2 agrees at 12 bases. V was clipped by 3 bases and J by 5 bases; unmatched bases: 2. The CDR3 consists of 15 residues. Germline V gene lookup returns CDR1 SGHTA and CDR2 FQGNSA. CDR3 loop: CASSLGLAGHNEQFF. The CDR3 DNA sequence: TGTGCCAGCAGCTTGGGACTAGCGGGCCACAATGAGCAGTTCTTC.

V usage is TRBV25-1 and J usage is TRBJ2-1; D is perhaps TRBD1 (6 bases). CDR3 size: 14 residues. Germline V gives CDR1 MGHDK, CDR2 SYGVNS. The V gene lost 8 bases and the J gene lost 9 bases, with 20 bases spanning the gap. CDR3 nucleotide sequence: TGTGCCAGCGGGGCCAGAGGACAGTCAGGTGAGCAGTTCTTC. Its translation: CASGARGQSGEQFF.

The chain recombines TRBV2 with TRBJ1-1, with 8 nucleotides matching TRBD1. The J segment lost 7 bases and the V segment lost 10 bases, leaving 11 bases of the junction unmatched. CDR3 size: 13 residues. CDR1 is SNHLY, CDR2 FYNNEI, per germline. In DNA, the CDR3 is TGTGCCAACTCGGGACAGGAATTTTTTGAAGCTTTCTTT. It encodes CANSGQEFFEAFF.

J is TRBJ1-5 and V is TRBV19, with TRBD1 matching 8 bases. Trimming cost V 10 bases and J 9 bases; bases outside gene matches: 11. Per the germline V gene, CDR1 is LNHDA and CDR2 is SQIVND (reference sequence). CDR3 length: 13 residues. CDR3 in DNA: TGTGCCACCGCGACAGGGGCGGACGGGCCCCAGCATTTT. Amino acid sequence: CATATGADGPQHF.